This TCR beta chain was sequenced in a study of blood T cell repertoires in COVID-19. Study-wide background: From the United States, Italy and Spain came samples of acute and convalescent COVID-19. Sources were T cells, B-cell-depleted T cells, or PBMCs; the material itself was cDNA or gDNA.

Under the authors' procedure: How many nucleated cells were present was estimated from reference gene primer amplification. Data came from immunoSEQ multiplex PCR; TCRdb stores just in-frame clones and leaves some out. The DNA was the basis for D and trimming; V, J and clone size are from that table. The table records fewer than 500,000 clones, approximately 90% of them present only once. Trimming left V 1 base short and J 9 bases short, with 13 bases between. CDR3 length equals 15 residues. Germline V CDR1 and CDR2: SGHTA, FQGTGA. This rearrangement joins TRBV7-3 to TRBJ1-6; the D gene is possibly TRBD1 (6 bases). The sequence was collected from a woman aged 30 to 39 with acute or convalescent COVID-19. The material sequenced was peripheral blood. In DNA, the CDR3 is TGTGCCAGCAGCTTAATCCGGGCAGGGGCTTCACCCCTCCACTTT. Amino acid sequence: CASSLIRAGASPLHF.